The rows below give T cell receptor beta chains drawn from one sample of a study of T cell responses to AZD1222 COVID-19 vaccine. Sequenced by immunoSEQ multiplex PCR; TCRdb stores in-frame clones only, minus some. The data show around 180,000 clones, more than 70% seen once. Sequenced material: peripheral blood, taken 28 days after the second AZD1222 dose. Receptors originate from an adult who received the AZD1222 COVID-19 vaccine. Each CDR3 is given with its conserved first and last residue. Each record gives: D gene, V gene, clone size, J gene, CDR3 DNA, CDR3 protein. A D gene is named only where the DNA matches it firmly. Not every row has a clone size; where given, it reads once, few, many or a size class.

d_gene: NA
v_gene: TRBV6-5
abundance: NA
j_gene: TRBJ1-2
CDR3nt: TGTGCCAGCAGCCCCCAACAGGGCAGCTATGGCTACACCTTC
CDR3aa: CASSPQQGSYGYTF

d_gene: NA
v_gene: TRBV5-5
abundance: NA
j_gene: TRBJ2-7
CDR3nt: TGTGCCAGCAGCTTGGTCAAAACCGAGCAGTACTTC
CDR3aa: CASSLVKTEQYF

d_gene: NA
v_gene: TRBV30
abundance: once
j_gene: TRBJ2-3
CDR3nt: TGTGCCTGGAGGGCCATCGTTCGGGGCACAGATACGCAGTATTTT
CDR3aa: CAWRAIVRGTDTQYF

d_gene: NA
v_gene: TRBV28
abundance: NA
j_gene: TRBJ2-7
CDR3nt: TGTGCCAGTCGGGGCTCCTACGAGCAGTACTTC
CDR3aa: CASRGSYEQYF

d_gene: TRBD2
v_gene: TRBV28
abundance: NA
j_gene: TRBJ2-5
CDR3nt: TGTGCCAGCAGTTTTACTACCCCAGTTGGAGCGGGAGCCTCCGGGGAGACCCAGTACTTC
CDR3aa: CASSFTTPVGAGASGETQYF

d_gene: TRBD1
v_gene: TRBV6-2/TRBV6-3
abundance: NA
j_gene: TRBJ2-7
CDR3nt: TGTGCCAGCAGTCGGGGACAGACCTCCTACGAGGAGCAGTACTTC
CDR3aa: CASSRGQTSYEEQYF

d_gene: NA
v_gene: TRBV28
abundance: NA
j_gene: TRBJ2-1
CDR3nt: TGTGCCAGCAAATCCAGGACTGATCGGAGTGAGCAGTTCTTC
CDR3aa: CASKSRTDRSEQFF

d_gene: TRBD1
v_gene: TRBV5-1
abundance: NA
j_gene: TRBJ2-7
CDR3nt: TGCGCCAGCAGCTTCCGGGACAGGGCCTACGAGCAGTACTTC
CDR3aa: CASSFRDRAYEQYF

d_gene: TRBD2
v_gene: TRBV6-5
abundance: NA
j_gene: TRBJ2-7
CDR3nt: TGTGCCAGCAGTTATTCGGCTAGCGGGAAATACGAGCAGTACTTC
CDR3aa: CASSYSASGKYEQYF

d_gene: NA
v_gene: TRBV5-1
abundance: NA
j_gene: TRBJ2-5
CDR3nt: TGCGCCAGCAGCTTTACCCGACGGGAGACCCAGTACTTC
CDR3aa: CASSFTRRETQYF

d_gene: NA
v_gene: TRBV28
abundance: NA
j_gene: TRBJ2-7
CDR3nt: TGTGCCAGCAGTTTACGTAGCGCTGAACACGAGCAGTACTTC
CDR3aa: CASSLRSAEHEQYF

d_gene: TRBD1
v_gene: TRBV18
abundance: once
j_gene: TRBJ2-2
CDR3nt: TGTGCCAGCTCACCTCGACAGGGGGCGACGGCCGGGGAGCTGTTTTTT
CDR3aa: CASSPRQGATAGELFF

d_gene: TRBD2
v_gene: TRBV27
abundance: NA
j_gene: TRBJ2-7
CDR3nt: TGTGCCAGCAGCTCTCCTTCCGGGGGGAACTACGAGCAGTACTTC
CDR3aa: CASSSPSGGNYEQYF

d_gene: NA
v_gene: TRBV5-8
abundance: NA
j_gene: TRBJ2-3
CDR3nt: TGTGCCAGCAGCCCTGAGTGGACAGATACGCAGTATTTT
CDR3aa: CASSPEWTDTQYF

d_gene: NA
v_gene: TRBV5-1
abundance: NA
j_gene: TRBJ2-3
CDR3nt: TGCGCCAGCAGCATCCAGGCCTCGATGGATACGCAGTATTTT
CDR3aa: CASSIQASMDTQYF

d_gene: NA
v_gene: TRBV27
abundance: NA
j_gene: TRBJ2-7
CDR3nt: TGTGCCAGCAGTCGCTGGAGCGGGCACGAGCAGTACTTC
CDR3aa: CASSRWSGHEQYF

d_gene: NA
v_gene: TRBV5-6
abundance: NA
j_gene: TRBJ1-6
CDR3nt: TGTGCCAGCAGCGGCGACTATAATTCACCCCTCCACTTT
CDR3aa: CASSGDYNSPLHF

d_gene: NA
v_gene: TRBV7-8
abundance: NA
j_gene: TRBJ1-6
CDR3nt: TGTGCCAGCAGCTTAGAGTCAGGGATAAATAGTTCACCCCTCCACTTT
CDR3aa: CASSLESGINSSPLHF

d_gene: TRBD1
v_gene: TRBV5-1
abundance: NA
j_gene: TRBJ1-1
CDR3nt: TGCGCCAGCAGCCCCTCCGGGACAGAGAACACTGAAGCTTTCTTT
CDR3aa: CASSPSGTENTEAFF

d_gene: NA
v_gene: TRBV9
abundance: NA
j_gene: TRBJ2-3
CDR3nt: TGTGCCAGCAGCGAGGGACCTCGCACAGATACGCAGTATTTT
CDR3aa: CASSEGPRTDTQYF

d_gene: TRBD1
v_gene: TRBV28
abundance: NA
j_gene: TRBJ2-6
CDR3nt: TGTGCCAGCAGGGACAGGGGAGGAAGGCTTTCGGGGGCCAACGTCCTGACTTTC
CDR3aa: CASRDRGGRLSGANVLTF

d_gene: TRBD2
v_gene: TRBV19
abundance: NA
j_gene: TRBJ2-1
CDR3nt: TGTGCCAGTAGTACCCCGGGGGGGGTTCGGGAGCAGTTCTTC
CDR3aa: CASSTPGGVREQFF

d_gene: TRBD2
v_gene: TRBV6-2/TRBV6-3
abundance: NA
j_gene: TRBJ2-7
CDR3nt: TGTGCCAGCAGTTCGGGTGGAGCGGGAGCCCACGAGCAGTACTTC
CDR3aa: CASSSGGAGAHEQYF

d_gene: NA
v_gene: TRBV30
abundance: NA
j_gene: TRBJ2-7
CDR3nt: TGTGCCTGCCATGCGGGAACCTACGAGCAGTACTTC
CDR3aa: CACHAGTYEQYF

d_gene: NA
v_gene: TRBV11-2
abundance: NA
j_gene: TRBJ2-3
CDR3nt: TGTGCCAGCAGCCCCGGGGTTTCAGATACGCAGTATTTT
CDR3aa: CASSPGVSDTQYF

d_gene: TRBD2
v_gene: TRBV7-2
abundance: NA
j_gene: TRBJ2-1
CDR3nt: TGTGCCAGCAGCCTCGCGGCCGGCGGGAGCTTCAATGAGCAGTTCTTC
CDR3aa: CASSLAAGGSFNEQFF

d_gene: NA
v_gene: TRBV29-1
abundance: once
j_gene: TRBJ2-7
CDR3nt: TGCAGCGTTGAAGGAGGTGGTGGCCTAATGGAGCAGTACTTC
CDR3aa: CSVEGGGGLMEQYF

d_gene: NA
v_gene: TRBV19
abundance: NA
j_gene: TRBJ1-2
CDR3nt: TGTGCCAGTACCCACTCCAGGGGAGCCTATGGCTACACCTTC
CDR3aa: CASTHSRGAYGYTF

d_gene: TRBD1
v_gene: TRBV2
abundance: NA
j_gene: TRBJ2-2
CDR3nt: TGTGCCAGCACCCCCCTCGGGCAGGGGGCGCTAGGCGGGGAGCTGTTTTTT
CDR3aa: CASTPLGQGALGGELFF

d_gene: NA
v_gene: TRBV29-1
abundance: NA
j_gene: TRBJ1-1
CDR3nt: TGCAGCGTAACCAGGGGAATGAACACTGAAGCTTTCTTT
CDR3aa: CSVTRGMNTEAFF

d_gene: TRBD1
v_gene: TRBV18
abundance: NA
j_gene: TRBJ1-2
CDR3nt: TGTGCCAGCTCACTAGCCACAGGGGGCATAGACTATGGCTACACCTTC
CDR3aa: CASSLATGGIDYGYTF

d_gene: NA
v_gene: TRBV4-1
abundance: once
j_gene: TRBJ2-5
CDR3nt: TGCGCCAGCAGTTTCACCTGGACCACCAAAGAGACCCAGTACTTC
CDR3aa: CASSFTWTTKETQYF

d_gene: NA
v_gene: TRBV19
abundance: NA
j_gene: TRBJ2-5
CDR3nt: TGTGCCAGTAGTATAGATACAGGGAGCGGGGAGACCCAGTACTTC
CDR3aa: CASSIDTGSGETQYF

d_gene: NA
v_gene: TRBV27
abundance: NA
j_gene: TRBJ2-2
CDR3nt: TGTGCCAGCAGTTTTTGGGACGAATCGGGCACCGGGGAGCTGTTTTTT
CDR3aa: CASSFWDESGTGELFF

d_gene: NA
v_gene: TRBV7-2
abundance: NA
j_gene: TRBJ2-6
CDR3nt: TGTGCCAGCAGCTTAGTGGGGGATGGGGCCAACGTCCTGACTTTC
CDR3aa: CASSLVGDGANVLTF

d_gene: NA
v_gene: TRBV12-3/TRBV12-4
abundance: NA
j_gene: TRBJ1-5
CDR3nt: TGTGCCAGCAGTTTTCGAGGGACCCAGCCCCAGCATTTT
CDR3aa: CASSFRGTQPQHF

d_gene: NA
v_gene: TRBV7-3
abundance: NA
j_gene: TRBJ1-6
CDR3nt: TGTGCCAGCAGCTTAGAACAGGGCCGCAATTCACCCCTCCACTTT
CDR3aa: CASSLEQGRNSPLHF

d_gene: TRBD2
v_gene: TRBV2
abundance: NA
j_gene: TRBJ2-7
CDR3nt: TGTGCCAGCAGTGATGATAGCGGGGGCTACGAGCAGTACTTC
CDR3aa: CASSDDSGGYEQYF

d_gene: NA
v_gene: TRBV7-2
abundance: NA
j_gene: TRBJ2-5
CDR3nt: TGTGCCAGCCGGGGGCTACCTCAAGAGACCCAGTACTTC
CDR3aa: CASRGLPQETQYF

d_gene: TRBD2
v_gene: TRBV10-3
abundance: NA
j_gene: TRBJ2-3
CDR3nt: TGTGCCATCGCTAGCGGGAGAAGCACAGATACGCAGTATTTT
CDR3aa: CAIASGRSTDTQYF